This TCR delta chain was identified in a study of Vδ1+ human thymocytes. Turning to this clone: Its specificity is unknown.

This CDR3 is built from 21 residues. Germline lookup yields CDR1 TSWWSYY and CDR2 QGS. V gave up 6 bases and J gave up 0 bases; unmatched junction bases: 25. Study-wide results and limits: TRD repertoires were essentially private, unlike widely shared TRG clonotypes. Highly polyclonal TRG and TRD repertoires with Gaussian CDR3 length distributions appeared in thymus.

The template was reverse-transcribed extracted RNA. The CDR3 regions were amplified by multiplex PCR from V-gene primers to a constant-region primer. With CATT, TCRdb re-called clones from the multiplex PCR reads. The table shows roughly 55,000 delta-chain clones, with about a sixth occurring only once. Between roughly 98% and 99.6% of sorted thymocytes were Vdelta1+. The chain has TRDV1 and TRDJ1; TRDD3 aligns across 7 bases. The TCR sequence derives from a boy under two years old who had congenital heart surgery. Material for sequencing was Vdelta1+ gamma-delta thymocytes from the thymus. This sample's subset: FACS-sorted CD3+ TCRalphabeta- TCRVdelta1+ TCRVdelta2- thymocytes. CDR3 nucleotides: TGTGCTCTTGGAACAAAACTCCGCTTTTTTCTCCGGGGGATCCACACCGATAAACTCATCTTT. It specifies CALGTKLRFFLRGIHTDKLIF.